These 26 T cell receptor beta chains came from one sample sequenced in a study of cytomegalovirus exposure and HLA in healthy donors. A multiplex PCR was run with 60 Vbeta primers and 13 Jbeta primers. Clones were sequenced by immunoSEQ multiplex PCR, and TCRdb holds only the in-frame ones, with some missing. Found here are 150,000 to 200,000 clones, roughly 85% of them singletons; the top ten hold roughly 9.7%. Sequencing input: PBMCs. The receptor source for this set is a young man in good health and CMV-seropositive.

The chain uses TRBV5-4 and TRBJ2-4; tentative D call: TRBD1 (6 bases). Germline V gene data show CDR1 as SGHNT and CDR2 as YYREEE (reference sequence). There are 18 residues in the CDR3. V lost 0 bases and J lost 0, with 16 bases in between. The CDR3 nucleotides are TGTGCCAGCAGCTTGGATCGGTTCGGACAGCTAGCCAAAAACATTCAGTACTTC. It yields the protein CASSLDRFGQLAKNIQYF.

This chain uses TRBV11-2 with TRBJ1-2; D remains ambiguous. This CDR3 spans 14 amino acids. CDR1 and CDR2 (germline): SGHAT, FQNNGV. The V end was cut by 5 bases, the J end by 8 bases, with 18 bases between. The CDR3 region has the DNA TGTGCCAGCAGCCGTTCGGGTTCCGACTGGGGCTACACCTTC. Its protein is CASSRSGSDWGYTF.

V and J are TRBV7-9 and TRBJ1-1; 7 bases line up with TRBD1. Germline-derived CDR1 and CDR2 are SEHNR and FQNEAQ (reference sequence). This CDR3 has 17 amino acids. Germline trimming cut 5 bases from V and 5 bases from J; bases unmatched to any gene: 17. CDR3 residues: CASSPPPTGMRGTEAFF. CDR3 in DNA: TGTGCCAGCAGCCCGCCCCCGACAGGGATGCGGGGAACTGAAGCTTTCTTT.

The chain recombines TRBV27 with TRBJ2-5; D ambiguous. V lost 9 bases to trimming and J lost 8 bases, with 13 bases between them. This CDR3 comprises 11 residues. From germline, CDR1 is MNHEY and CDR2 SMNVEV (reference sequence). In nucleotides, the CDR3 is TGTGCCAGTCATGGAGCGAGCACCCAGTACTTC. It translates to CASHGASTQYF.

The genes are TRBV10-2 and TRBJ1-2; tentative D call: TRBD1 (6 bases). CDR1 and CDR2 from the germline V gene are WSHSY and SAAADI. The CDR3 runs 13 residues. Trimming removed 4 bases at V and 6 bases at J, with 12 bases between. CDR3: CASSVQGIDGYTF. The CDR3 region has the DNA TGCGCCAGCAGTGTTCAGGGGATAGATGGCTACACCTTC.

J is TRBJ2-7 and V is TRBV5-4; 7 bases line up with TRBD2. The CDR3 spans 16 residues. J lost 5 bases, V lost 0 bases, and 11 bases had no gene match. Germline assignment: CDR1 SGHNT and CDR2 YYREEE (reference sequence). CDR3 residues: CASSLGNVGGWNEQYF. Here the CDR3 DNA reads TGTGCCAGCAGCTTGGGTAACGTGGGAGGGTGGAACGAGCAGTACTTC. Combining the CDR3 with reference TRBV5-4 and TRBJ2-7 gives the whole variable domain ETGVTQSPTHLIKTRGQQVTLRCSSQSGHNTVSWYQQALGQGPQFIFQYYREEENGRGNFPPRFSGLQFPNYSSELNVNALELDDSALYLCASSLGNVGGWNEQYFGPGTRLTVT.

The gene calls are TRBV28 and TRBJ1-5; the match to TRBD1 covers 10 bases. Germline trimming cut 5 bases from V and 3 bases from J; bases unmatched to any gene: 4. CDR1 MDHEN and CDR2 SYDVKM come from the germline V gene. This CDR3 is built from 15 residues. CDR3 DNA sequence: TGTGCCAGCAGTCGGGGACAGGGGAACAATCAGCCCCAGCATTTT. Its translation is CASSRGQGNNQPQHF.

The chain couples TRBV27 to TRBJ2-5, with 7 bases matching TRBD2. CDR3 length: 18 residues. Trimming removed 1 base from V and 5 bases from J; junction bases left unmatched: 16. The germline V gene encodes CDR1 MNHEY and CDR2 SMNVEV (reference sequence). In DNA, the CDR3 is TGTGCCAGCAGTTTATTTGGTCGGGGGAGCGGGAACCGGGAGACCCAGTACTTC. It codes for CASSLFGRGSGNRETQYF.

As concerns this clone: Additional DNA sequences in this sample encode the identical CDR3. This chain links TRBV5-1 with TRBJ2-5, with unresolved D. The length of the CDR3 is 11 residues. Deletions cut 4 bases from V and 1 base from J, with 2 bases between. Germline CDR1 SGHRS, CDR2 YFSETQ. The CDR3 loop is CASSLQETQYF. CDR3 DNA: TGCGCCAGCAGCCTCCAAGAGACCCAGTACTTC. Together with reference TRBV5-1 and TRBJ2-5, the CDR3 gives the full variable domain: KAGVTQTPRYLIKTRGQQVTLSCSPISGHRSVSWYQQTPGQGLQFLFEYFSETQRNKGNFPGRFSGRQFSNSRSEMNVSTLELGDSALYLCASSLQETQYFGPGTRLLVL.

The V gene is TRBV2, the J gene TRBJ2-1, with a weak D call TRBD1 (6 bases). Germline V gene data show CDR1 as SNHLY and CDR2 as FYNNEI. Trimming took off 9 bases at V and 2 bases at J, with 14 bases between the two ends. The CDR3 runs to 14 residues. The CDR3 DNA follows: TGTGCCAGTAAGGGGGAATTCACCTACAATGAGCAGTTCTTC. Translation gives CASKGEFTYNEQFF.

There are a few counts of this clone. V gene TRBV6-1 combines with J gene TRBJ2-5; D may be TRBD1 (6 bases). Trimming shortened V by 5 bases and J by 2 bases, and 15 bases separated the two germline ends. The CDR3 loop spans 15 amino acids. CDR1 is MNHNS and CDR2 is SASEGT in the germline V gene. Here the CDR3 DNA reads TGTGCCAGCAGTCCAGGGGCTATCCCACAAGAGACCCAGTACTTC. Its translation: CASSPGAIPQETQYF.

The chain joins TRBV5-1 to TRBJ1-2; D is undetermined. The germline CDR1 and CDR2 sequences are SGHRS and YFSETQ. CDR3 length equals 13 residues. Trimming removed 0 bases from V and 4 bases from J, with 7 bases in between. Written as DNA, the CDR3 is TGCGCCAGCAGCTTGGATCTGAGCTATGGCTACACCTTC. It translates to CASSLDLSYGYTF. The variable domain in full, completed from reference TRBV5-1 and TRBJ1-2, reads KAGVTQTPRYLIKTRGQQVTLSCSPISGHRSVSWYQQTPGQGLQFLFEYFSETQRNKGNFPGRFSGRQFSNSRSEMNVSTLELGDSALYLCASSLDLSYGYTFGSGTRLTVV.

In DNA form, the CDR3 reads TGCGCCAGCAGCTTAAAAACCCCTCTTGACAGGGGAACCTACGAGCAGTACTTC. The encoded protein is CASSLKTPLDRGTYEQYF. The V and J genes are TRBV5-1 and TRBJ2-7, with 8 bases identical to TRBD1. The CDR3 spans 18 residues. The V gene's germline CDR1 is SGHRS and CDR2 YFSETQ. Trimming cost V 2 bases and J 2 bases; bases outside gene matches: 15.

The chain employs TRBV18 and TRBJ2-1, with D tentatively TRBD2 (6 bases). CDR1 KGHSH and CDR2 LQKENI come from the germline V gene. This CDR3 contains 16 residues. The V end was cut by 3 bases, the J end by 0 bases, with 12 bases between. CDR3 DNA sequence: TGTGCCAGCTCACCGGAGGGACGGAGCTCCTACAATGAGCAGTTCTTC. Its translation is CASSPEGRSSYNEQFF. The full variable domain, with the rest looked up from reference TRBV18 and TRBJ2-1, is NAGVMQNPRHLVRRRGQEARLRCSPMKGHSHVYWYRQLPEEGLKFMVYLQKENIIDESGMPKERFSAEFPKEGPSILRIQQVVRGDSAAYFCASSPEGRSSYNEQFFGPGTRLTVL.

The V gene is TRBV10-3, the J gene TRBJ2-1; a possible D gene is TRBD2 (5 bases). V was shortened by 7 bases and J by 0 bases, with 16 bases between the two germline ends. The length of the CDR3 is 16 residues. In germline, CDR1 is ENHRY, CDR2 SYGVKD. The CDR3 DNA reads TGTGCCATCAATTTGGACTCTCGCGGCTCCTACAATGAGCAGTTCTTC. It specifies CAINLDSRGSYNEQFF.

The chain employs TRBV9 and TRBJ2-5; 9 nucleotides align to TRBD1. The CDR3 length is 15 residues. Trimming at V came to 2 bases and at J to 1 base, leaving 3 bases not matched to a gene. Germline CDR1 reads SGDLS; CDR2 reads YYNGEE. CDR3 residues: CASSVQTGGQETQYF. CDR3 sequence (DNA): TGTGCCAGCAGCGTGCAGACAGGGGGCCAAGAGACCCAGTACTTC.

This clone was recorded once. The CDR3 is CASSVASGETQYF. CDR3 coding DNA: TGTGCCAGCAGCGTAGCTTCCGGGGAGACCCAGTACTTC. The chain recombines TRBV9 with TRBJ2-5; no firm D call. Germline V gene data show CDR1 as SGDLS and CDR2 as YYNGEE. The CDR3 has 13 residues. Trimming left V 0 bases short and J 5 bases short, with 8 bases between.

V and J are TRBV5-6 and TRBJ2-7; 12 nucleotides line up with TRBD1. The V and J ends lost 4 bases and 2 bases, in that order; junction bases with no gene match: 4. The germline V gene has CDR1 SGHDT and CDR2 YYEEEE. The CDR3 runs to 15 residues. The CDR3 loop reads CASSPGTGGPYEQYF. Written as DNA, the CDR3 is TGTGCCAGCAGCCCCGGGACAGGGGGCCCCTACGAGCAGTACTTC.

V is TRBV5-5 and J is TRBJ2-7, with 9 nucleotides matching TRBD1. Germline CDR1 and CDR2: SGHKS and YYEKEE (reference sequence). The CDR3 contains 16 residues. J was trimmed by 4 bases and V by 4 bases; bases with no gene match: 12. This CDR3 is CASSQNTGTGSYEQYF. CDR3 coding DNA: TGTGCCAGCAGCCAGAACACCGGGACAGGGAGTTACGAGCAGTACTTC.

Concerning this clone: Because the CDR3 is missing its conserved closing phenylalanine or tryptophan, this is likely a read error. The chain recombines TRBV27 with TRBJ1-6; no clear D. CDR1 is MNHEY, CDR2 SMNVEV, per germline (reference sequence). Trimming shortened V by 3 bases and J by 10 bases, and 10 bases separated the two germline ends. This CDR3 comprises 13 residues. CDR3 in amino acids: CASSLSPRSPLHL. The CDR3 region has the DNA TGTGCCAGCAGTTTGTCCCCTCGGTCACCCCTCCACCTT.

The rearrangement uses TRBV21-1 and TRBJ2-5; TRBD1 is taken as the D call from the table, unchecked against the DNA. TRBV21-1 is marked as a pseudogene. This CDR3 spans 16 amino acids. The DNA of the CDR3 is TGTGCCAGCAGCAAAGCCCACACCTTGGCCCTGGAGACCCAGTACTTC. Its protein product is CASSKAHTLALETQYF.

This chain joins TRBV6-4 and TRBJ2-1, with D possibly TRBD2 on 6 matching bases. Germline V gives CDR1 MRHNA, CDR2 SNTAGT. Between the trimmed V and J ends, which lost 2 bases and 5 bases, there was a span of 13 bases. The CDR3 covers 15 residues. CDR3 sequence (DNA): TGTGCCAGCAGTGACGGAGGGCAGCCTAACAATGAGCAGTTCTTC. It translates to CASSDGGQPNNEQFF.

The chain uses TRBV18 and TRBJ1-1; 7 bases fit TRBD1. Germline-derived CDR1 and CDR2 are KGHSH and LQKENI. This CDR3 comprises 16 residues. V lost 4 bases to trimming and J lost 3 bases; unmatched junction nucleotides: 11. CDR3 nucleotide sequence: TGTGCCAGCTCACTGGACAGGTTGGGATTGGACACTGAAGCTTTCTTT. Translation gives CASSLDRLGLDTEAFF.

The chain couples TRBV13 to TRBJ1-1, with a possible D match to TRBD1 (5 bases). Per germline, CDR1 PRHDT and CDR2 FYEKMQ (reference sequence). The length of the CDR3 is 15 residues. Deletions cut 5 bases from V and 2 bases from J, with 15 bases between. CDR3 bases: TGTGCCAGCAGCGTAAACGGACACCTAAACACTGAAGCTTTCTTT. It yields the protein CASSVNGHLNTEAFF.

The chain links TRBV6-1 to TRBJ1-3; D gene unclear. The CDR3 length is 15 residues. Germline CDR1 MNHNS, CDR2 SASEGT. Trimming took 5 bases from V and 4 from J, leaving 15 bases between them. For the CDR3, the DNA is TGTGCCAGCAGTTGGGAGAGGGAAAGAGGAAACACCATATATTTT. Its translation: CASSWERERGNTIYF.

V usage is TRBV7-6 and J usage is TRBJ1-3; 7 nucleotides agree with TRBD1. Trimming at V came to 5 bases and at J to 1 base, leaving 8 bases not matched to a gene. Germline V gene data show CDR1 as SGHVS and CDR2 as FNYEAQ. CDR3 length: 16 amino acids. CDR3 protein: CASSPQGTFSGNTIYF. The CDR3 DNA sequence: TGTGCCAGCAGCCCACAGGGGACATTTTCTGGAAACACCATATATTTT.